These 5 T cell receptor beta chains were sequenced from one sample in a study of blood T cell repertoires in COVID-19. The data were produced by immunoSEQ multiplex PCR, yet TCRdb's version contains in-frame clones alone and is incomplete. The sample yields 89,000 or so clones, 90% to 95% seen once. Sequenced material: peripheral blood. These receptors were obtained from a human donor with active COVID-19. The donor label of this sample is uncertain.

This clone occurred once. The CDR3 spells CASSTPGLANYNEQFF. CDR3 in DNA: TGTGCCAGTAGTACCCCCGGACTAGCCAACTACAATGAGCAGTTCTTC. J is TRBJ2-1 and V is TRBV19, with 8 bases lining up with TRBD2. V lost 4 bases to trimming and J lost 3 bases; unmatched junction nucleotides: 8. The CDR3 runs 16 residues. Germline lookup yields CDR1 LNHDA and CDR2 SQIVND (reference sequence).

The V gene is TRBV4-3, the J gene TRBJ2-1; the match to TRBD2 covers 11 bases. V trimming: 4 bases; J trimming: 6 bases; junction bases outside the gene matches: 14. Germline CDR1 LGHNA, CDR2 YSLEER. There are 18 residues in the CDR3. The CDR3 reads CASSPHSGRAFLPNEQFF. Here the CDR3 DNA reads TGCGCCAGCAGCCCCCATAGCGGGAGGGCCTTCTTGCCCAATGAGCAGTTCTTC.

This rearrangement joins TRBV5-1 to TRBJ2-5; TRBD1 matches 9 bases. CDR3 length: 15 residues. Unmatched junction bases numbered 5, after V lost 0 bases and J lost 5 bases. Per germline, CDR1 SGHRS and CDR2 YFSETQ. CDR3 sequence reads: CASSLDRGQWETQYF. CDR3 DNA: TGCGCCAGCAGCTTGGACAGGGGGCAATGGGAGACCCAGTACTTC.

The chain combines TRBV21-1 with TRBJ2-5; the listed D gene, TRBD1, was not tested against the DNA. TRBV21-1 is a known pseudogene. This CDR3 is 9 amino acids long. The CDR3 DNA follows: TGTGCCAGCGTAGACAGGGGAGACTTC. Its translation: CASVDRGDF.

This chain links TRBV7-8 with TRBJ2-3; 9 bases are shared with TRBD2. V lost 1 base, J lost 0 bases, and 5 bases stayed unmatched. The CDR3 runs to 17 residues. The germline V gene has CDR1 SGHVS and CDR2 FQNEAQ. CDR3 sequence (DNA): TGTGCCAGCAGCTTAGTTGGTCTAGCGGGAAGCACAGATACGCAGTATTTT. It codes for CASSLVGLAGSTDTQYF.